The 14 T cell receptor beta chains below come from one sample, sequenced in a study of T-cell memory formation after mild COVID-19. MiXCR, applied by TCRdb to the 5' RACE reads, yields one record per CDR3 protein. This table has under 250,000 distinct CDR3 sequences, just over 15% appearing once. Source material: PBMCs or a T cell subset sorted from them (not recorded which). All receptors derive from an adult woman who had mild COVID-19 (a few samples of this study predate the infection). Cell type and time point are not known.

CDR3 in amino acids: CASSRVRDGYTEAFF. CDR3 nucleotides: TGCGCCAGCAGCCGAGTCCGGGACGGATACACTGAAGCTTTCTTT. The gene calls are TRBV4-3 and TRBJ1-1; TRBD1 might be the D (5 bases). Trimming took 4 bases from V and 3 from J, leaving 15 bases between them. The length of the CDR3 is 15 residues. The V gene's germline CDR1 is LGHNA and CDR2 YSLEER.

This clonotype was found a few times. CDR3: CASRRGNTIYF. The CDR3 DNA follows: TGTGCCAGCAGAAGGGGAAACACCATATATTTT. This chain connects TRBV12-3 or TRBV12-4 to TRBJ1-3; D not resolved. Trimming stripped 6 bases from V and 4 bases from J, with 4 bases between. This CDR3 region has 11 residues.

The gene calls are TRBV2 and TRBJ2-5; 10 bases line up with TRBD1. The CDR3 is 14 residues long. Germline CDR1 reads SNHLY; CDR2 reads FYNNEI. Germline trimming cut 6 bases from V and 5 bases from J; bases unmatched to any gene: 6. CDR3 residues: CASRYGQGVETQYF. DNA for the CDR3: TGTGCCAGCAGATATGGACAGGGGGTGGAGACCCAGTACTTC. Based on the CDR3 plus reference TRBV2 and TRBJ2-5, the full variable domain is EPEVTQTPSHQVTQMGQEVILRCVPISNHLYFYWYRQILGQKVEFLVSFYNNEISEKSEIFDDQFSVERPDGSNFTLKIRSTKLEDSAMYFCASRYGQGVETQYFGPGTRLLVL.

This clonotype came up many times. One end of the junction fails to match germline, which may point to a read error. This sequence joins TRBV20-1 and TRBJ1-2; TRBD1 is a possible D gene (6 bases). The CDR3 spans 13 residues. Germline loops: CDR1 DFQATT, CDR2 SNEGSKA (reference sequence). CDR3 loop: CSARGGGYYGYTF. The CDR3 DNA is TGCAGTGCCAGAGGAGGGGGGTACTATGGCTACACCTTC.

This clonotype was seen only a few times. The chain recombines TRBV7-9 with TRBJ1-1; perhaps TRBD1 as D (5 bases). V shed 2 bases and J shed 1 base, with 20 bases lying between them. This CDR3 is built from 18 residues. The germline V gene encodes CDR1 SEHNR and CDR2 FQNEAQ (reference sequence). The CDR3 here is CASSLSGRPGTKNTEAFF. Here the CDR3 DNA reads TGTGCCAGCAGCTTATCAGGGCGGCCGGGCACGAAGAACACTGAAGCTTTCTTT.

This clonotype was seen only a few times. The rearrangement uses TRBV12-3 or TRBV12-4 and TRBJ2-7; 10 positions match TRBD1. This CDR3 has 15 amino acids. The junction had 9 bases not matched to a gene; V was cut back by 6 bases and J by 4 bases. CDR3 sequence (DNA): TGTGCCAGCAGCGGAGGACAGGGGGGATTTTACGAGCAGTACTTC. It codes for CASSGGQGGFYEQYF.

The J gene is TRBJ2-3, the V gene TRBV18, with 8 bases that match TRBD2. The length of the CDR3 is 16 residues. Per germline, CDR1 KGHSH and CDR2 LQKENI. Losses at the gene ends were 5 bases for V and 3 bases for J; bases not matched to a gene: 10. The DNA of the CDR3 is TGTGCCAGCTCAATCATTAGCGGGACTGCGACAGATACGCAGTATTTT. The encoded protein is CASSIISGTATDTQYF.

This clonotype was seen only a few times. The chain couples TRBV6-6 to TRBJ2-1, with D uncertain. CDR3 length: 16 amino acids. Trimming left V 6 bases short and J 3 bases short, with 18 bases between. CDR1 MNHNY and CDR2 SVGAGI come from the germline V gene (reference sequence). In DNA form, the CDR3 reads TGTGCCAGCAGATCTATGACCCTGGGGTACTACAATGAGCAGTTCTTC. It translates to CASRSMTLGYYNEQFF.

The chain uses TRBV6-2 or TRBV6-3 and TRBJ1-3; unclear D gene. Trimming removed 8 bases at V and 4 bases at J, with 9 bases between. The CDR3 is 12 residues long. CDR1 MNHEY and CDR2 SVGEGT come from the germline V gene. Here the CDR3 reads CASEGSGNTIYF. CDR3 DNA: TGTGCCAGCGAAGGCTCCGGAAACACCATATATTTT.

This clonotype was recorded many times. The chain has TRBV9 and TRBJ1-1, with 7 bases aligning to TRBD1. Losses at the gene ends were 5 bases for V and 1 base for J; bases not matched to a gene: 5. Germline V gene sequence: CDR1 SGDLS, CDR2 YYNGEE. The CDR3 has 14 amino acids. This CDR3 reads CASRAGTANTEAFF. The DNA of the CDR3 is TGTGCCAGCAGGGCCGGGACAGCGAACACTGAAGCTTTCTTT.

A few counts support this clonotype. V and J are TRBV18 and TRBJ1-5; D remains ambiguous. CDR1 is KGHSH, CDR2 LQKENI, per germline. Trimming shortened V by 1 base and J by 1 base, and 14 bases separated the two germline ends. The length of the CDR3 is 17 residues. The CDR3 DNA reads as TGTGCCAGCTCACCACTCCCGACATCTCACAGCAATCAGCCCCAGCATTTT. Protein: CASSPLPTSHSNQPQHF.

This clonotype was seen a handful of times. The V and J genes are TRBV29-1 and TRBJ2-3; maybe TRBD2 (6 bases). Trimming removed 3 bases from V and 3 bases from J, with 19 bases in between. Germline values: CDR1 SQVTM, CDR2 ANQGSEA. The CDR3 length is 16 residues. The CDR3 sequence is CSVDDTGMGGTDTQYF. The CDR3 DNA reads TGCAGCGTTGACGACACGGGGATGGGAGGTACAGATACGCAGTATTTT.

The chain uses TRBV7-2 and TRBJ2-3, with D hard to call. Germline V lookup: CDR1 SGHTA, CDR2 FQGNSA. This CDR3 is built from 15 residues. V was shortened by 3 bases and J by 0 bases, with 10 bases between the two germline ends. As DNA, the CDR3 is TGTGCCAGCAGCTTCTCTAGGGCTAGCACAGATACGCAGTATTTT. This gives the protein CASSFSRASTDTQYF. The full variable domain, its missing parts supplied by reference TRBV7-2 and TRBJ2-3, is GAGVSQSPSNKVTEKGKDVELRCDPISGHTALYWYRQSLGQGLEFLIYFQGNSAPDKSGLPSDRFSAERTGGSVSTLTIQRTQQEDSAVYLCASSFSRASTDTQYFGPGTRLTVL.

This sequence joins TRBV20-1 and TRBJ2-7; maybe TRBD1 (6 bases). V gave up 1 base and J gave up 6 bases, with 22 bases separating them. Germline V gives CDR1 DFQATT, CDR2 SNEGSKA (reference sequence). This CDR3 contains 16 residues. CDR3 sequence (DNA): TGCAGTGCTAGAGGCCGCCCACAGGGTACAATCGCCGAGCAGTACTTC. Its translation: CSARGRPQGTIAEQYF.